Below are 28 T cell receptor beta chains sequenced from a single sample in a study of blood T cell dynamics during melanoma immunotherapy. Time point in this sample: week 3, after first cycle of checkpoint inhibitor. TCRdb keeps only in-frame clones here, not all; method: immunoSEQ multiplex PCR. Of 10,000 to 13,000 clones detected, roughly 84% appear once; the ten largest clones hold roughly 6%. The specimen was blood, collected from a patient treated with checkpoint blockade. The receptors were gathered from a human donor with melanoma.

The chain links TRBV19 to TRBJ1-2; TRBD1 matches 9 bases. Germline CDR1 reads LNHDA; CDR2 reads SQIVND (reference sequence). The CDR3 runs 15 residues. Trimming took 5 bases from V and 4 from J; bases not matched to a gene: 8. The CDR3 here is CASSSTGGAGYGYTF. In nucleotides, the CDR3 is TGTGCCAGTAGTTCTACAGGGGGCGCTGGCTATGGCTACACCTTC.

The rearrangement uses TRBV14 and TRBJ1-2; D may be TRBD1 (6 bases). Trimming removed 2 bases from V and 8 bases from J, with 9 bases in between. CDR3 length equals 12 residues. Germline CDR1 and CDR2: SGHDN and FVKESK. The CDR3 coding sequence is TGTGCCAGCAGCCAATACAGGGTCGGCTACACCTTC. It is translated as CASSQYRVGYTF.

This clone turned up a few times. The genes are TRBV6-1 and TRBJ2-3; 11 positions match TRBD2. The trim removed 4 bases at V and 5 bases at J, leaving 5 bases unmatched. CDR1 is MNHNS and CDR2 is SASEGT in the germline V gene. The CDR3 covers 15 residues. CDR3 DNA: TGTGCCAGCAGTGGACTAGCGGGGAAAGAAGATACGCAGTATTTT. This codes for CASSGLAGKEDTQYF.

This clone appeared a single time. The chain joins TRBV7-2 to TRBJ1-1; D is possibly TRBD1 (6 bases). Trimming cost V 4 bases and J 5 bases, with 17 bases left between them. Germline V gives CDR1 SGHTA, CDR2 FQGNSA. The CDR3 has 15 residues. CDR3 residues: CASSSSGVSGTEAFF. CDR3 in DNA: TGTGCCAGCAGCTCTTCAGGGGTGTCGGGGACTGAAGCTTTCTTT.

This rearrangement joins TRBV20-1 to TRBJ1-3; D is uncertain. The germline V gene encodes CDR1 DFQATT and CDR2 SNEGSKA (reference sequence). Trimming pared 5 bases from V and 2 bases from J, leaving 4 bases between. The CDR3 covers 11 residues. CDR3 bases: TGCAGTGCTGGGACTGGAAACACCATATATTTT. This codes for CSAGTGNTIYF.

V is TRBV19 and J is TRBJ1-5; D might be TRBD1 (6 bases). V lost 1 base and J lost 3, with 13 bases in between. Per germline, CDR1 LNHDA and CDR2 SQIVND (reference sequence). CDR3 length: 16 amino acids. The CDR3 sequence: CASSIALGGYNQPQHF. CDR3 sequence (DNA): TGTGCCAGTAGTATAGCGCTAGGGGGTTACAATCAGCCCCAGCATTTT. Looking up the rest from reference TRBV19 and TRBJ1-5 gives the full variable domain: DGGITQSPKYLFRKEGQNVTLSCEQNLNHDAMYWYRQDPGQGLRLIYYSQIVNDFQKGDIAEGYSVSREKKESFPLTVTSAQKNPTAFYLCASSIALGGYNQPQHFGDGTRLSIL.

The chain has TRBV5-5 and TRBJ2-7; 9 positions agree with TRBD1. Looked up from germline, CDR1 is SGHKS and CDR2 is YYEKEE (reference sequence). After removal of 2 bases from V and 5 bases from J, the junction contained 5 bases not matched to a gene. CDR3 size: 14 residues. Written as DNA, the CDR3 is TGTGCCAGCAGCTTTGCCGGGACAGGGAACGAGCAGTACTTC. The encoded protein is CASSFAGTGNEQYF.

The chain uses TRBV15 and TRBJ2-7, with TRBD1 as a possible D gene (6 bases). Per germline, CDR1 LNHNV and CDR2 YYDKDF (reference sequence). This CDR3 spans 14 amino acids. The ends were cut back, 6 bases at V and 0 bases at J, with 12 bases in the middle. The CDR3 DNA sequence: TGTGCCACCAGACAGACAGGCACCTCCTACGAGCAGTACTTC. Encoded protein: CATRQTGTSYEQYF.

Written as DNA, the CDR3 is TGTGCCAGCAGTGATTCCGGGAGGGGGAGGGGGAAAGAGACCCAGTACTTC. Its protein is CASSDSGRGRGKETQYF. This sequence joins TRBV6-1 and TRBJ2-5; 8 bases are shared with TRBD2. CDR1 is MNHNS, CDR2 SASEGT, per germline. The ends lost 3 bases at V and 3 bases at J; junction bases unmatched: 12. The CDR3 contains 17 residues.

The genes are TRBV7-2 and TRBJ1-3, with D perhaps matching TRBD1 (5 bases). The CDR3 is made up of 15 amino acids. Trimming took 1 base from V and 4 from J, leaving 11 bases between them. Germline lookup yields CDR1 SGHTA and CDR2 FQGNSA. CDR3 protein: CASSLGQGMGNTIYF. The CDR3 DNA reads as TGTGCCAGCAGCTTAGGGCAGGGAATGGGAAACACCATATATTTT.

V is TRBV7-8 and J is TRBJ1-2; D not certain. CDR3 length: 14 residues. V lost 1 base, J lost 8 bases, and 14 bases lay in between. Germline lookup yields CDR1 SGHVS and CDR2 FQNEAQ. CDR3 region: CASSLDAGIGGYTF. The CDR3 bases are TGTGCCAGCAGCTTAGATGCAGGAATAGGCGGCTACACCTTC.

V gene TRBV4-1 combines with J gene TRBJ1-4; D may be TRBD1 (6 bases). Looked up from germline, CDR1 is MGHRA and CDR2 is YSYEKL. The CDR3 spans 21 residues. V lost 4 bases, J lost 0 bases, and 27 bases lay in between. In DNA, the CDR3 is TGCGCCAGCAGCCCCTCCCACTCGGCCGGGACAAAGGACTCAACTAATGAAAAACTGTTTTTT. It is translated as CASSPSHSAGTKDSTNEKLFF.

This clone was seen only a few times. This chain links TRBV7-2 with TRBJ2-7; D may be TRBD1 or TRBD2 (5 bases each). Germline CDR1 is SGHTA and CDR2 is FQGNSA. The V and J ends lost 5 bases and 0 bases respectively, with 14 bases between them. The CDR3 consists of 15 residues. CDR3 sequence (DNA): TGTGCCAGCAGCCAACCGATGGGGGACTCCTACGAGCAGTACTTC. It translates to CASSQPMGDSYEQYF.

The J gene is TRBJ2-1, the V gene TRBV5-4, with TRBD2 matching over 9 bases. Per germline, CDR1 SGHNT and CDR2 YYREEE (reference sequence). There are 15 residues in the CDR3. V was pared by 0 bases and J by 9 bases, with 7 bases of the junction left unmatched. DNA of the CDR3: TGTGCCAGCAGCTTGGACTGGACTAGCGACGGTGAGCAGTTCTTC. The encoded protein is CASSLDWTSDGEQFF.

The rearrangement joins TRBV7-2 to TRBJ2-5; TRBD2 matches at 7 bases. V lost 4 bases and J lost 5; bases outside the gene matches: 4. Germline CDR1 is SGHTA and CDR2 is FQGNSA. There are 13 residues in the CDR3. CDR3 sequence: CASSSGLGETQYF. The CDR3 DNA reads as TGTGCCAGCAGCTCCGGACTAGGGGAGACCCAGTACTTC. The variable domain in full, completed from reference TRBV7-2 and TRBJ2-5, reads GAGVSQSPSNKVTEKGKDVELRCDPISGHTALYWYRQSLGQGLEFLIYFQGNSAPDKSGLPSDRFSAERTGGSVSTLTIQRTQQEDSAVYLCASSSGLGETQYFGPGTRLLVL.

The V call is TRBV5-6, the J call TRBJ1-1, with 7 bases identical to TRBD1. Germline V lookup: CDR1 SGHDT, CDR2 YYEEEE. Losses at the gene ends were 4 bases for V and 3 bases for J; bases not matched to a gene: 9. The CDR3 runs to 15 residues. Written as DNA, the CDR3 is TGTGCCAGCAGCCGCCTAGACAGGGCGGACACTGAAGCTTTCTTT. Translation gives CASSRLDRADTEAFF.

The chain has TRBV9 and TRBJ2-3; 10 nucleotides align to TRBD2. The J segment lost 2 bases and the V segment lost 4 bases, leaving 10 bases of the junction unmatched. Germline V lookup: CDR1 SGDLS, CDR2 YYNGEE. The CDR3 consists of 17 residues. CDR3 sequence (DNA): TGTGCCAGCAGCAGCCGTCTTAGCGGGGGGCCCACAGATACGCAGTATTTT. Translation: CASSSRLSGGPTDTQYF.

This clone was counted once. V is TRBV5-6 and J is TRBJ1-2; 7 bases fit TRBD1. This CDR3 contains 13 residues. J gave up 1 base and V 6 bases, and 3 bases lay outside the gene matches. CDR1 and CDR2 from the germline V gene are SGHDT and YYEEEE. The CDR3 here is CASKTGVNYGYTF. The CDR3 nucleotides are TGTGCCAGCAAAACAGGGGTTAACTATGGCTACACCTTC.

V is TRBV11-2 and J is TRBJ1-4; weak D call: TRBD1 (5 bases). With 5 bases removed from V and 8 bases from J, the gap between germline ends came to 18 bases. The germline V gene has CDR1 SGHAT and CDR2 FQNNGV. The CDR3 spans 15 residues. The CDR3 spells CASSPVSGGWEKLFF. The CDR3 DNA is TGTGCCAGCAGCCCAGTATCGGGGGGGTGGGAAAAACTGTTTTTT.

The chain links TRBV7-9 to TRBJ1-5; D unclear. Germline V lookup: CDR1 SEHNR, CDR2 FQNEAQ (reference sequence). The CDR3 extends over 15 amino acids. V lost 9 bases and J lost 0, with 15 bases in between. The DNA of the CDR3 is TGTGCCAGTTCTAATGGCCGGGTTAGCAATCAGCCCCAGCATTTT. Its protein is CASSNGRVSNQPQHF.

The chain combines TRBV9 with TRBJ1-1, with D maybe TRBD1 (6 bases). The CDR3 runs to 14 residues. V lost 0 bases to trimming and J lost 3 bases, with 9 bases between them. Germline-derived CDR1 and CDR2 are SGDLS and YYNGEE. CDR3 residues: CASSVGYRDTEAFF. CDR3 nucleotide sequence: TGTGCCAGCAGCGTAGGGTACAGGGACACTGAAGCTTTCTTT.

The chain combines TRBV11-3 with TRBJ1-1, with D possibly being TRBD1 (6 bases). The CDR3 runs to 12 residues. The V gene lost 6 bases and the J gene lost 6 bases, with 11 bases spanning the gap. Germline V gene data show CDR1 as SGHNT and CDR2 as YENEEA. In DNA, the CDR3 is TGTGCCAGCAGTTCAGGGGAGTCTGAAGCTTTCTTT. As protein: CASSSGESEAFF.

This sequence joins TRBV5-1 and TRBJ2-7; D is ambiguous. The CDR3 spans 14 residues. Trimming left V 4 bases short and J 0 bases short, with 11 bases between. The germline CDR1 and CDR2 sequences are SGHRS and YFSETQ. CDR3 coding DNA: TGCGCCAGCAGCCTAACAGAATTCTCCTACGAGCAGTACTTC. It is translated as CASSLTEFSYEQYF.

V gene TRBV19 combines with J gene TRBJ1-5; 7 nucleotides align to TRBD1. This CDR3 comprises 21 residues. The V gene end was trimmed by 6 bases and the J gene end by 3 bases; junction bases not matched to a gene: 26. The germline CDR1 and CDR2 sequences are LNHDA and SQIVND (reference sequence). CDR3 in DNA: TGTGCCAGTAGACGGGGTAAAACGGGACAGTTGATACAGCTTTACAATCAGCCCCAGCATTTT. Protein sequence: CASRRGKTGQLIQLYNQPQHF.

J is TRBJ2-1 and V is TRBV4-1; D is perhaps TRBD1 (5 bases). The CDR3 totals 15 residues. Looked up from germline, CDR1 is MGHRA and CDR2 is YSYEKL. V lost 0 bases, J lost 9 bases, and 15 bases lay in between. The CDR3 coding sequence is TGCGCCAGCAGCCAAGATGGGCAGGGTTATAGTGAGCAGTTCTTC. This sequence encodes CASSQDGQGYSEQFF.

The chain has TRBV5-1 and TRBJ2-6; D tentatively reads TRBD1 or TRBD2 (6 bases each). The CDR3 runs 19 residues. Looked up from germline, CDR1 is SGHRS and CDR2 is YFSETQ. Trimming took off 4 bases at V and 0 bases at J, with 20 bases between the two ends. In DNA form, the CDR3 reads TGCGCCAGCAGCCGGTGGGTCGGGGGCGACCTCTCTGGGGCCAACGTCCTGACTTTC. Translating it yields CASSRWVGGDLSGANVLTF. Full variable domain (outside the CDR3, taken from reference TRBV5-1 and TRBJ2-6): KAGVTQTPRYLIKTRGQQVTLSCSPISGHRSVSWYQQTPGQGLQFLFEYFSETQRNKGNFPGRFSGRQFSNSRSEMNVSTLELGDSALYLCASSRWVGGDLSGANVLTFGAGSRLTVL.

The chain recombines TRBV30 with TRBJ2-7, with 9 bases aligning to TRBD1. This CDR3 has 16 residues. V lost 0 bases and J lost 7; bases outside the gene matches: 13. Per germline, CDR1 GTSNPN and CDR2 SVGIG (reference sequence). The CDR3 sequence: CAWSVRIGTGWLEQYF. In DNA form, the CDR3 reads TGTGCCTGGAGTGTAAGGATCGGGACAGGGTGGTTAGAGCAGTACTTC.

V usage is TRBV18 and J usage is TRBJ2-7; no reliable D call. Trimming removed 0 bases from V and 2 bases from J, with 14 bases in between. The CDR3 has 16 amino acids. CDR1 is KGHSH and CDR2 is LQKENI in the germline V gene. The CDR3 DNA sequence: TGTGCCAGCTCACCACCCCTGCCGACACTCCCCTACGAGCAGTACTTC. Its translation: CASSPPLPTLPYEQYF.